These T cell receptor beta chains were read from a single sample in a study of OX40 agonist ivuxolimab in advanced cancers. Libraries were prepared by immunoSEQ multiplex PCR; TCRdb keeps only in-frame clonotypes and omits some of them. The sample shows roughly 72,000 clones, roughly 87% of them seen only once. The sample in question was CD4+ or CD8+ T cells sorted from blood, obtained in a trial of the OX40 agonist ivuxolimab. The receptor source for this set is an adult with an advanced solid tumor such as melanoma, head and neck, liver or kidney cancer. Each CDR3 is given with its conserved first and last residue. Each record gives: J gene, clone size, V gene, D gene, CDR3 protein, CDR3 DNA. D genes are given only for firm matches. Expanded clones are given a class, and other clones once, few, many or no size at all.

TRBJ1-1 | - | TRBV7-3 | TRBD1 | CASSIQHRGRTEAFF | TGTGCCAGCAGCATTCAACACAGGGGGCGAACTGAAGCTTTCTTT
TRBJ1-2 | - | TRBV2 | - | CASHRESNYGYTF | TGTGCCAGCCACAGGGAATCTAACTATGGCTACACCTTC
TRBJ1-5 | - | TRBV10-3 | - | CAISEGSPQPQHF | TGTGCCATCAGTGAGGGCAGTCCGCAGCCCCAGCATTTT
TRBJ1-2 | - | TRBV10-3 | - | CAISVQTMYGYTF | TGTGCCATCAGTGTTCAAACGATGTATGGCTACACCTTC
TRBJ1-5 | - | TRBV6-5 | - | CASTGSLDGNQPQHF | TGTGCCAGCACGGGGTCCCTCGACGGAAATCAGCCCCAGCATTTT
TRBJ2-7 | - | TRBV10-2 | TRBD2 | CASSSSGGVTYEQYF | TGCGCCAGCAGTTCTAGCGGCGGGGTAACCTACGAGCAGTACTTC
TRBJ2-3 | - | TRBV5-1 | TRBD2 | CASSSSGARTDTQYF | TGCGCCAGCAGCTCTAGCGGAGCCCGCACAGATACGCAGTATTTT
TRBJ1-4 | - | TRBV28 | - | CASFGRLNEKLFF | TGTGCCAGCTTCGGACGGTTGAATGAAAAACTGTTTTTT
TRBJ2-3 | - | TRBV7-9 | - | CASSLRPDTQYF | TGTGCCAGCAGCTTAAGGCCAGATACGCAGTATTTT
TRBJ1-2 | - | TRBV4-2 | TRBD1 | CASSQGGQGPNYGYTF | TGTGCCAGCAGCCAAGGGGGACAGGGGCCTAACTATGGCTACACCTTC
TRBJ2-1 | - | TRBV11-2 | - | CASSSSGRWNNEQFF | TGTGCCAGCAGTTCTTCAGGGAGATGGAACAATGAGCAGTTCTTC
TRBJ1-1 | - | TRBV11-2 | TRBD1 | CASSRGQDTEAFF | TGTGCCAGCAGCCGCGGACAGGACACTGAAGCTTTCTTT
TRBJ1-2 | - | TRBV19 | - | CASSIKGDYGYTF | TGTGCCAGTAGTATTAAGGGGGATTATGGCTACACCTTC
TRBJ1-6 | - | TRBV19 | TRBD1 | CASSITGVNNSPLHF | TGTGCCAGTAGTATCACAGGGGTAAATAATTCACCCCTCCACTTT
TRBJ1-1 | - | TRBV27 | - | CASNSWASLNTEAFF | TGTGCCAGCAATAGCTGGGCGAGCCTGAACACTGAAGCTTTCTTT
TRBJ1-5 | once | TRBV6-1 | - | CASSELDSYSNQPQHF | TGTGCCAGCAGTGAACTGGACAGCTATAGCAATCAGCCCCAGCATTTT
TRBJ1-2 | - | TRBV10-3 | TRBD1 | CAISEVGGQDYGYTF | TGTGCCATCAGTGAAGTGGGAGGACAGGACTATGGCTACACCTTC
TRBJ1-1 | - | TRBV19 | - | CALVDKMNAEAFF | TGTGCCCTTGTCGACAAAATGAACGCTGAAGCTTTCTTT
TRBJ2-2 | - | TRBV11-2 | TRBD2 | CASSYRRERTGELFF | TGTGCCAGCAGCTACAGGCGGGAGAGAACCGGGGAGCTGTTTTTT
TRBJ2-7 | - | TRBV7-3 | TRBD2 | CASRPIKERGVVYEQYF | TGTGCCAGCAGACCGATCAAGGAGCGGGGGGTCGTCTACGAGCAGTACTTC
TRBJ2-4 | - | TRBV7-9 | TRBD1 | CASSVGTGGMYIQYF | TGTGCCAGCAGCGTAGGGACAGGGGGCATGTACATTCAGTACTTC
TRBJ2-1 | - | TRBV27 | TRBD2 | CASSAGLAGGTFYNEQFF | TGTGCCAGCAGTGCCGGACTAGCGGGGGGTACGTTCTACAATGAGCAGTTCTTC
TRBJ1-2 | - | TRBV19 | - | CASSICFGGKICGYTF | TGTGCCAGTAGTATTTGTTTTGGGGGTAAAATTTGTGGCTACACCTTC
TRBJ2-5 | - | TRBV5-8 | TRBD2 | CASSLGLAGGQETQYF | TGTGCCAGCAGCTTGGGACTAGCGGGGGGTCAAGAGACCCAGTACTTC
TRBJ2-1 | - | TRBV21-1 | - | CASSTTAWGSLRTSGFYNEQFF | TGTGCCAGCAGCACAACCGCGTGGGGCAGCCTCCGGACTAGCGGATTCTACAATGAGCAGTTCTTC
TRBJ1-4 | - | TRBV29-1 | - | CSVTVQFATNEKLFF | TGCAGCGTAACGGTGCAGTTTGCAACTAATGAAAAACTGTTTTTT
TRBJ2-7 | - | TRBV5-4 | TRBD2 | CASRTGTSGSRNEQYF | TGTGCCAGCAGGACCGGGACTAGCGGGAGTCGGAACGAGCAGTACTTC
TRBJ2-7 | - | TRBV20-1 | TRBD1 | CSAGTAYEQYF | TGCAGTGCTGGGACAGCATACGAGCAGTACTTC
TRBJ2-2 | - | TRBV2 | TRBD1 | CASSLYGRGGSGELFF | TGTGCCAGCAGCCTATATGGCCGAGGGGGCAGCGGGGAGCTGTTTTTT
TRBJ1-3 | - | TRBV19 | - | CASRIFSGNTIYF | TGTGCCAGTAGGATCTTCTCTGGAAACACCATATATTTT
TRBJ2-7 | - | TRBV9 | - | CASSLRDTGGREQYF | TGTGCCAGCAGCCTCCGGGACACCGGCGGGCGCGAGCAGTACTTC
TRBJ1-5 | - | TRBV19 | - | CASSIEGLGNQPQHF | TGTGCCAGTAGTATAGAAGGGTTGGGCAATCAGCCCCAGCATTTT
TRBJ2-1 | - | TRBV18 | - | CASSVEGRFYNEQFF | TGTGCCAGCTCAGTTGAGGGGCGCTTCTACAATGAGCAGTTCTTC
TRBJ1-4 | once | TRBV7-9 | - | CASSLGTSTNEKLFF | TGTGCCAGCAGCTTAGGAACGTCAACTAATGAAAAACTGTTTTTT
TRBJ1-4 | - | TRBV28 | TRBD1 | CASSENRWTGANEKLFF | TGTGCCAGCAGTGAAAACCGTTGGACAGGGGCTAATGAAAAACTGTTTTTT
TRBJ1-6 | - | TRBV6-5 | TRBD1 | CASSTQGGNSPLHF | TGTGCCAGCAGCACACAGGGGGGGAATTCACCCCTCCACTTT
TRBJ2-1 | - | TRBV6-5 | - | CASSYVDPSYNEQFF | TGTGCCAGCAGTTACGTGGACCCCTCCTACAATGAGCAGTTCTTC
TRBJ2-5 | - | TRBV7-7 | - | CASSQLQGETQYF | TGTGCTAGCAGCCAACTGCAGGGAGAGACCCAGTACTTC
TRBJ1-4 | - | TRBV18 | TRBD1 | CASSPDREGEKLFF | TGTGCCAGCTCACCGGACAGGGAGGGTGAAAAACTGTTTTTT
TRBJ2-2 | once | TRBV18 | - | CASSSDRAGELFF | TGTGCCAGCTCAAGTGATCGGGCCGGGGAGCTGTTTTTT
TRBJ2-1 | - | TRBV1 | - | CTSSQGGRMGEQFF | TGCACCAGCAGCCAAGGGGGGCGGATGGGTGAGCAGTTCTTC
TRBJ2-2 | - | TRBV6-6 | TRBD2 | CATIAGYTGELFF | TGTGCCACGATAGCGGGCTACACCGGGGAGCTGTTTTTT
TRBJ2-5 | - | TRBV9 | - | CASSVATTETQYF | TGTGCCAGCAGCGTAGCTACTACAGAGACCCAGTACTTC
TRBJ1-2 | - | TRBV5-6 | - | CASSLVGSRDYGYTF | TGTGCCAGCAGCTTGGTCGGCTCTAGGGACTATGGCTACACCTTC